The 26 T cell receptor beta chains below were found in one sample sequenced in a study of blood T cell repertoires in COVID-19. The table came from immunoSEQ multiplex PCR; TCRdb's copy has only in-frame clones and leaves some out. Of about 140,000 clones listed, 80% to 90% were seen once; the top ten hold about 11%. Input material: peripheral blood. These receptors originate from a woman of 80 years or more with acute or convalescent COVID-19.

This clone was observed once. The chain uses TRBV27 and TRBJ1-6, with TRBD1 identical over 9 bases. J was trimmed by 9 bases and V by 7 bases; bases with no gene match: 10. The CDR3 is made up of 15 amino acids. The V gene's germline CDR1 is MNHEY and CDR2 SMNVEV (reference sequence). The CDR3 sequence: CASKPGQGFFSPLHF. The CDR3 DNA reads TGTGCCAGCAAGCCGGGACAGGGTTTTTTTTCACCCCTCCACTTT.

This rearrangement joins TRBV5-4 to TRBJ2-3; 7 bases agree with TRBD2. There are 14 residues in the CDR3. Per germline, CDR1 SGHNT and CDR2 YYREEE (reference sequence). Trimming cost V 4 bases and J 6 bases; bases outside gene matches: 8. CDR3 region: CASSGTGGGDTQYF. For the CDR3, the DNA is TGTGCCAGCAGCGGGACTGGGGGAGGGGATACGCAGTATTTT.

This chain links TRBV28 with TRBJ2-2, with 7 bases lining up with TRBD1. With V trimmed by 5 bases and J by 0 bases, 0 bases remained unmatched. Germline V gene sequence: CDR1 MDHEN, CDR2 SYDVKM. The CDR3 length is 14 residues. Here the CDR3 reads CASSGTANTGELFF. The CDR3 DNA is TGTGCCAGCAGTGGGACAGCGAACACCGGGGAGCTGTTTTTT.

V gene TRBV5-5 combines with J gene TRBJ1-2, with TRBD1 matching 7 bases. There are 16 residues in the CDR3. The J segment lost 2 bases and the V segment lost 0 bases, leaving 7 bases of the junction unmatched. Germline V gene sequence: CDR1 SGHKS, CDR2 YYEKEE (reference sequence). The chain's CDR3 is CASSLDRGSVNYGYTF. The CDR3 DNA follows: TGTGCCAGCAGCTTGGACAGGGGAAGTGTGAACTATGGCTACACCTTC.

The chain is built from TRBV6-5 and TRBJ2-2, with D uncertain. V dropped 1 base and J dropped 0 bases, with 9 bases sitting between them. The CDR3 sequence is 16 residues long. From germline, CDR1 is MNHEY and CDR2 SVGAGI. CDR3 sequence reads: CASSYFRYTNTGELFF. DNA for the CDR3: TGTGCCAGCAGTTACTTCCGGTATACGAACACCGGGGAGCTGTTTTTT.

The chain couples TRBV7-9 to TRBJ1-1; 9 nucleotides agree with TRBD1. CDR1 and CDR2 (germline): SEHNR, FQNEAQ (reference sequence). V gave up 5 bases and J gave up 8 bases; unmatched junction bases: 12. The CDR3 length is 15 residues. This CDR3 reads CASSPDRGGTNEAFF. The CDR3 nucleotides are TGTGCCAGCAGCCCGGACAGGGGCGGAACTAACGAAGCTTTCTTT.

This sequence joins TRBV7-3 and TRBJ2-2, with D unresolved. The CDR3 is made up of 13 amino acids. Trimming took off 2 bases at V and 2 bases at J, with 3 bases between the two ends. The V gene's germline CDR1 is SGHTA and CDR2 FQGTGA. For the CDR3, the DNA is TGTGCCAGCAGCTTACGTAACACCGGGGAGCTGTTTTTT. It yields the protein CASSLRNTGELFF.

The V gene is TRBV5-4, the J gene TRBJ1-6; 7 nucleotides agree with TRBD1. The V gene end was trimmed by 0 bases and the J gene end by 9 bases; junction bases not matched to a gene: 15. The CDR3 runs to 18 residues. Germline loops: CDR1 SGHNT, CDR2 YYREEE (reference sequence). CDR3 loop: CASSLGQGRASFGSPLHF. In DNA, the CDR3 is TGTGCCAGCAGCTTGGGACAGGGCAGGGCATCTTTCGGTTCACCCCTCCACTTT. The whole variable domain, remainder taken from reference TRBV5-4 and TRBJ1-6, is ETGVTQSPTHLIKTRGQQVTLRCSSQSGHNTVSWYQQALGQGPQFIFQYYREEENGRGNFPPRFSGLQFPNYSSELNVNALELDDSALYLCASSLGQGRASFGSPLHFGNGTRLTVT.

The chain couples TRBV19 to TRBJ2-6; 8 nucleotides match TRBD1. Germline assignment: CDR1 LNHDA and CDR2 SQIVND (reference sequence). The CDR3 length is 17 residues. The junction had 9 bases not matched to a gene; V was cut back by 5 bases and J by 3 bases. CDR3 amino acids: CASSYSGTGYGANVLTF. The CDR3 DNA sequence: TGTGCCAGTAGTTACTCCGGGACAGGTTATGGGGCCAACGTCCTGACTTTC.

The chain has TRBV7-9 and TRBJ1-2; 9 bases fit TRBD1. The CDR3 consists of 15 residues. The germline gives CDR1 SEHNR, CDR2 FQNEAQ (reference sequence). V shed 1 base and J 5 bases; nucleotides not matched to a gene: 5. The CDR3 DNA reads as TGTGCCAGCAGCTTAGAGGACAGGGGATATTATGGCTACACCTTC. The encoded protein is CASSLEDRGYYGYTF.

The CDR3 bases are TGTGCCGACCGGGACAGGGTGAACACTGAAGCTTTCTTT. Its protein product is CADRDRVNTEAFF. V gene TRBV7-2 combines with J gene TRBJ1-1; 9 bases line up with TRBD1. Germline V CDR1 and CDR2: SGHTA, FQGNSA. The ends lost 11 bases at V and 0 bases at J; junction bases unmatched: 4. The CDR3 is made up of 13 amino acids. The full variable domain, rest sourced from reference TRBV7-2 and TRBJ1-1, is GAGVSQSPSNKVTEKGKDVELRCDPISGHTALYWYRQSLGQGLEFLIYFQGNSAPDKSGLPSDRFSAERTGGSVSTLTIQRTQQEDSAVYLCADRDRVNTEAFFGQGTRLTVV.

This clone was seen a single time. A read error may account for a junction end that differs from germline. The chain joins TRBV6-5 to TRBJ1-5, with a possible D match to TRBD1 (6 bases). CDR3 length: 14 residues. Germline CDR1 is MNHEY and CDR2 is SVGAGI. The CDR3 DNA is TGTGCCAGCAGCCGAGGGGGTAGCGATCAGCCCCAGCATTTT. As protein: CASSRGGSDQPQHF.

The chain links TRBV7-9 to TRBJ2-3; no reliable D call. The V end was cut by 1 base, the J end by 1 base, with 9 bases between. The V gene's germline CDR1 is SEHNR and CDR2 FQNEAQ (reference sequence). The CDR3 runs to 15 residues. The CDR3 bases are TGTGCCAGCAGCTTAGTTTCGGCGGGCACAGATACGCAGTATTTT. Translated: CASSLVSAGTDTQYF.

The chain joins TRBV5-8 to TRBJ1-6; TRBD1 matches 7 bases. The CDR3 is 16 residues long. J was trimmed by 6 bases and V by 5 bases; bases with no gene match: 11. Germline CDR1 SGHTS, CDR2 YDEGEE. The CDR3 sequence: CASSSPTGQPNSPLHF. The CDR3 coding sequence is TGTGCCAGCAGTTCGCCCACGGGACAGCCTAATTCACCCCTCCACTTT.

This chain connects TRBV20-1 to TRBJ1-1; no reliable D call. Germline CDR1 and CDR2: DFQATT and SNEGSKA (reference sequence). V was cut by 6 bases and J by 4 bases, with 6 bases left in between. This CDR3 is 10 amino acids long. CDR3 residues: CSARSTEAFF. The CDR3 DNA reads TGCAGTGCCCGTAGCACTGAAGCTTTCTTT.

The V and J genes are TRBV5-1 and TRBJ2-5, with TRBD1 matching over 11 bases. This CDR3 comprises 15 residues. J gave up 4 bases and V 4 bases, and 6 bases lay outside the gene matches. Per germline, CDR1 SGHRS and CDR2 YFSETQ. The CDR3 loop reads CASSRGTGGRETQYF. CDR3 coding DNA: TGCGCCAGCAGCCGAGGGACAGGGGGTCGAGAGACCCAGTACTTC.

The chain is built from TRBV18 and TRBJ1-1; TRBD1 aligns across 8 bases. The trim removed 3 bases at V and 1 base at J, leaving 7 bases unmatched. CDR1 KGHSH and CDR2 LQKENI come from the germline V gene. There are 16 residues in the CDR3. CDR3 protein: CASSPPRGRWNTEAFF. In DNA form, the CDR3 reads TGTGCCAGCTCACCGCCCAGGGGGCGATGGAACACTGAAGCTTTCTTT.

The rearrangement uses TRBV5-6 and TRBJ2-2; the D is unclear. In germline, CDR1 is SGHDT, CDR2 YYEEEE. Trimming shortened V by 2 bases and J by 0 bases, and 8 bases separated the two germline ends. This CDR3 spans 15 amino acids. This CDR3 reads CASSLYRTNTGELFF. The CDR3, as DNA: TGTGCCAGCAGCTTATATCGTACGAACACCGGGGAGCTGTTTTTT.

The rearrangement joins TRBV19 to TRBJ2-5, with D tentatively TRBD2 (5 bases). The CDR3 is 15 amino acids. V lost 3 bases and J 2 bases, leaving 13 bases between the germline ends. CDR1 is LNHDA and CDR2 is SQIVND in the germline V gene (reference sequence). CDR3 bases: TGTGCCAGTAGTATCCGGGGATCTCCTCAAGAGACCCAGTACTTC. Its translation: CASSIRGSPQETQYF.

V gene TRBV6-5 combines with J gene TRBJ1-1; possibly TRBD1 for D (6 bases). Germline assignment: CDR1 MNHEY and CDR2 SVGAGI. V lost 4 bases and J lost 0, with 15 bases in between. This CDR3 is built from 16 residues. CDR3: CASSSLGDTLNTEAFF. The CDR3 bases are TGTGCCAGCAGTTCCTTAGGGGACACCTTGAACACTGAAGCTTTCTTT.

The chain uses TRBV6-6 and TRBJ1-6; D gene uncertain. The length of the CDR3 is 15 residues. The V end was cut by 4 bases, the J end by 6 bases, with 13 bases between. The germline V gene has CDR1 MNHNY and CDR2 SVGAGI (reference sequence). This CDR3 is CASSSYGESNSPLHF. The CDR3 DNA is TGTGCCAGCAGTTCCTATGGAGAGTCTAATTCACCCCTCCACTTT.

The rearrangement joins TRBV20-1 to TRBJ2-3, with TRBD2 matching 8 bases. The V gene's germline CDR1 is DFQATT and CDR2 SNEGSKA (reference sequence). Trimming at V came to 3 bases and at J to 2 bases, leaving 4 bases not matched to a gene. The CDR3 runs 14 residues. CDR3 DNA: TGCAGTGCTAGTCGCGGGGGGATCACAGATACGCAGTATTTT. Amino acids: CSASRGGITDTQYF.

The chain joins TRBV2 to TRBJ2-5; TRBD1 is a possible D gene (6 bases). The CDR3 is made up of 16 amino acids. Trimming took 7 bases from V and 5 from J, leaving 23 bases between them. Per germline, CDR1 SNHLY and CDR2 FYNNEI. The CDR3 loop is CASIGNTQSQGETQYF. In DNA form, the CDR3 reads TGTGCCAGCATTGGAAACACCCAGTCCCAGGGGGAGACCCAGTACTTC.

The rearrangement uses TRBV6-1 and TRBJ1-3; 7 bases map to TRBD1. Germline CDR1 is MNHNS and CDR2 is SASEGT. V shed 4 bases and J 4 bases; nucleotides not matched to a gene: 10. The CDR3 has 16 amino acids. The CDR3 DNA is TGTGCCAGCAGTGCTGAGGGGGCCGGGGCCGGAAACACCATATATTTT. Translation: CASSAEGAGAGNTIYF.

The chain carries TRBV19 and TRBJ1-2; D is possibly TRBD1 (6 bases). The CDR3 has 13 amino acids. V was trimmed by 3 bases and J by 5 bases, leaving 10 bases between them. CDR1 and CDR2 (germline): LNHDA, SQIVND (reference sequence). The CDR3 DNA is TGTGCCAGTAGTATGAGCAGGGGATATGGCTACACCTTC. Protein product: CASSMSRGYGYTF.

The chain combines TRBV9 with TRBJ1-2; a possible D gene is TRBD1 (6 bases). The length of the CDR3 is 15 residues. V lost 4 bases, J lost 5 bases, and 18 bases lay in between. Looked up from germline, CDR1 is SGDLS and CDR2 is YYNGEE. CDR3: CASSPRPLGAYGYTF. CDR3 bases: TGTGCCAGCAGCCCCCGGCCGCTGGGGGCTTATGGCTACACCTTC.